The 8 T cell receptor beta chains reported below all come from one sample, sequenced in a study of T-cell reconstitution after alpha-beta-depleted transplantation in children. Preparation of the TCRbeta library used unique molecular identifiers. MiXCR, run by TCRdb on the PCR reads, gives a single entry per CDR3 protein. This table has 500,000 to 600,000 distinct CDR3 sequences, over 20% appearing once. The source material was PBMCs, sampled before TCRalphabeta/CD19-depleted stem cell transplant. The receptor source for this set is a boy less than two years old with Wiskott-Aldrich syndrome, due to receive a stem cell transplant.

Regarding this clonotype: The junction and the germline gene differ at one end; a read error may be behind it. The chain employs TRBV7-2 and TRBJ2-1; D perhaps matches TRBD2 (5 bases). This CDR3 spans 13 amino acids. CDR1 and CDR2 from the germline V gene are SGHTA and FQGNSA. CDR3 in amino acids: CASSSGWQLERLF. DNA of the CDR3: TGTGCCAGCAGCTCCGGGTGGCAACTCGAGCGGCTCTTC.

This chain connects TRBV25-1 to TRBJ2-7, with 9 bases lining up with TRBD2. After removal of 1 base from V and 2 bases from J, the junction contained 6 bases not matched to a gene. The V gene's germline CDR1 is MGHDK and CDR2 SYGVNS. CDR3 length: 16 residues. CDR3 residues: CASSECTSGPPYEQYF. The CDR3 DNA follows: TGTGCCAGCAGTGAATGCACTAGCGGGCCCCCCTACGAGCAGTACTTC.

V is TRBV20-1 and J is TRBJ1-2; D possibly corresponds to TRBD1 (6 bases). This CDR3 is built from 13 residues. From germline, CDR1 is DFQATT and CDR2 SNEGSKA (reference sequence). Trimming left V 1 base short and J 2 bases short, with 8 bases between. The CDR3 here is CSARAGANYGYTF. The CDR3 DNA is TGCAGTGCTAGAGCAGGGGCAAACTATGGCTACACCTTC.

This chain connects TRBV7-9 to TRBJ2-5; the match to TRBD1 covers 7 bases. CDR1 SEHNR and CDR2 FQNEAQ come from the germline V gene (reference sequence). This CDR3 region has 16 residues. Germline trimming cut 1 base from V and 2 bases from J; bases unmatched to any gene: 7. DNA of the CDR3: TGTGCCAGCAGCTTAGGTTTGACAGGGAGTCAAGAGACCCAGTACTTC. Its translation: CASSLGLTGSQETQYF.

V gene TRBV21-1 combines with J gene TRBJ2-2; the D call in the table, TRBD2, was not verified against the DNA. TRBV21-1 has pseudogene status. This CDR3 comprises 17 residues. CDR3 residues: CASSKSRGPSGTGELFF. The CDR3 nucleotides are TGTGCCAGCAGCAAGTCTCGGGGCCCGTCGGGCACCGGGGAGCTGTTTTTT.

The V gene is TRBV5-1, the J gene TRBJ2-7; no reliable D call. The CDR3 extends over 12 amino acids. The germline gives CDR1 SGHRS, CDR2 YFSETQ. V was shortened by 4 bases and J by 4 bases, with 9 bases between the two germline ends. This CDR3 reads CASSQTFYEQYF. CDR3 in DNA: TGCGCCAGCAGCCAGACATTTTACGAGCAGTACTTC.

The V gene is TRBV11-2, the J gene TRBJ2-1; D might be TRBD1 or TRBD2, each matching 6 bases. Trimming stripped 8 bases from V and 8 bases from J, with 13 bases between. From germline, CDR1 is SGHAT and CDR2 FQNNGV. The CDR3 covers 12 residues. The CDR3 DNA reads as TGTGCCAGCTCGACCGGGGGCTATGAGCAGTTCTTC. This sequence encodes CASSTGGYEQFF.

This chain joins TRBV2 and TRBJ2-7; D uncertain. CDR3 size: 15 residues. Germline lookup yields CDR1 SNHLY and CDR2 FYNNEI. Trimming stripped 4 bases from V and 0 bases from J, with 13 bases between. The chain's CDR3 is CASSGLGIFSYEQYF. The CDR3 DNA reads TGTGCCAGCAGTGGCCTAGGGATCTTCTCCTACGAGCAGTACTTC.